This note documents a single TCR beta chain sequence. Which antigen it targets is not known. No base quality information exists; no much larger clone differs at one position. Rearranged CDR3 beta regions were amplified from genomic DNA with multiplex V and J primers using the immunoSEQ TRB Survey service. To keep sequencing depth equal across samples, survey-level depth of up to 500,000 reads per sample was applied. The libraries were purified and pooled, then sequenced using Illumina technology. Regarding the original processing steps: Productive clonality, sample overlap, pairwise scatters, CDR3 beta length, V/D/J gene usage and productiveness were all assessed with the immunoSEQ online tools. Calculated diversity was defined as the number of unique rearrangements divided by total templates times 100, and Shannon and Simpson indices were additionally computed. Z-score normalized data were analyzed by principal component analysis with the R prcomp function and the ggbiplot package. Morisita's index was used to quantify the clonal overlap between blood and rectum within each subject. TCRdb took this table from immuneACCESS and kept in-frame rearrangements with V and J called. Such tables lack part of the clones; where checked against another copy, unresolved V genes explain under half of the gap, and the rest is unexplained. Clone size and V and J calls were adopted from that table, with D and trimming inferred from the DNA. This sample lists tens of thousands of clones; about 86% were detected once. Roughly 3% of the sample goes to the ten largest clones.

This entry comes from a study of pediatric ulcerative colitis (dated by TCRdb to the late 2010s). In terms of the full investigation: Among the ulcerative colitis patients, about seven had pancolitis and two had left-sided colitis, and histology in every patient was consistent with ulcerative colitis. From nine newly diagnosed, treatment-naive pediatric ulcerative colitis patients and four non-IBD control children, paired blood and rectal samples were collected. Using the Pediatric Ulcerative Colitis Activity Index, two patients were classed as having mild disease, four as having moderate disease and three as having acute severe colitis.

What the research found in general, with its limitations: Only four individuals were included in the healthy control group, which was small. A couple of rectal CDR3 clonotypes were found in every ulcerative colitis patient but in no control. Significantly higher autologous blood-rectal clonal overlap was found in ulcerative colitis patients than in controls, which suggested increased T cell trafficking to inflamed tissue. Because repertoires came from total lymphocyte DNA, patterns in rare subsets such as regulatory T cells may not be reflected. Controls, mild-moderate and acute severe colitis patients were separated by rectal repertoire features, and reduced rectal diversity due to clonal expansions was observed in acute severe colitis. For technical reasons, the blood samples of a couple of patients yielded substantially fewer templates, so those samples were excluded from the blood-rectal overlap analysis.

Before the diagnostic colonoscopy, none of the ulcerative colitis patients had been given any immunosuppressive medication. A blood sample was drawn at the time of the colonoscopy. The Wizard kit (Promega) was used to extract genomic DNA from blood and intestinal samples. From its cysteine to its phenylalanine, the CDR3 spans 19 amino acids. The read is trimmed to its CDR3 DNA, 57 bases read in frame from base 1. V lost 0 bases and J lost 4 bases, and the count of bases not matched to a germline gene is 14. The germline V gene (reference sequence) specifies LNHDA as CDR1 and SQIVND as CDR2. The chain links TRBV19 with TRBJ2-3, with 9 bases in between that match TRBD1. This clonotype was sampled from a boy younger than 18 with severe ulcerative colitis. Sequenced input: blood. At the DNA level, the sequence is TGTGCCAGTAGTATAGATCCAAGCCGGACAGGGGACGGGTCAGATACGCAGTATTTT. Protein translation: CASSIDPSRTGDGSDTQYF.